This record looks at one T cell receptor beta chain sequence and its context. Antigen specificity is unknown. Some second doses came at about 4 weeks and others at about 12 weeks; these were pooled. Sequencing used immunoSEQ multiplex PCR; TCRdb keeps in-frame clones, though not all of them. This table holds around 180,000 clones, 94% found once. The data were taken from a study of T cell responses to AZD1222 COVID-19 vaccine. Notes on the study in general: Within unmutated variant regions lay the reported targets of nearly half of spike-specific TCRs. Most donors were white British and more were female, and clonal diversity was possibly underestimated. Vaccine-associated CD4 TCRs ranged over spike, dominating at 160-218 and 743-854.

The sample consisted of peripheral blood, taken 28 days after the second AZD1222 dose. The clonotype comes from an adult who received the AZD1222 COVID-19 vaccine.

The chain's CDR3 is CASSLQGRNTEAFF. The CDR3 coding sequence is TGTGCCAGCAGTTTACAGGGGAGGAACACTGAAGCTTTCTTT. V gene TRBV27 combines with J gene TRBJ1-1; the D gene is possibly TRBD1 (6 bases). CDR1 MNHEY and CDR2 SMNVEV come from the germline V gene (reference sequence). The CDR3 contains 14 residues. Trimming shortened V by 2 bases and J by 1 base, and 8 bases separated the two germline ends.